The clone carrying this T cell receptor beta chain was detected a few times. Its matching antigen is unknown. The sample is drawn from a study of response to subunit inactivated influenza vaccine. Study findings and constraints: It was suggested by the authors that few new T cells are recruited by each seasonal influenza vaccination.

CDR1 and CDR2 (germline): MNHEY, SMNVEV (reference sequence). Deletions cut 3 bases from V and 6 bases from J, with 9 bases between. This CDR3 region has 14 residues. TCRdb re-called the RT-PCR reads with MiXCR, one entry per CDR3 protein. The sample has a few hundred thousand distinct CDR3 sequences; approximately 14% are singletons. The sample in question was PBMCs from blood, obtained 12 days after vaccination. The TCR sequence derives from a man aged 45-65 years who received an inactivated influenza vaccine. This chain links TRBV27 with TRBJ1-6; unclear D gene. Written as DNA, the CDR3 is TGTGCCAGCAGTTTTGGTTTGCCTAATTCACCCCTCCACTTT. Translation: CASSFGLPNSPLHF.